This T cell receptor beta chain comes out of a study of sequential checkpoint blockade in melanoma. Across the study: TCRbeta immunosequencing was performed on DNA from roughly 91 pretreatment melanoma tumor samples. Matched biopsies came pretreatment and at week 13 for 20 to 25 patients.

The protocol was immunoSEQ multiplex PCR, while the TCRdb copy is restricted to in-frame clones and leaves out a portion. There are more than 30,000 clones in the sample; 30% to 40% occur only once, and roughly 1.6% lies in the top ten. Trimming took 5 bases from V and 4 from J, leaving 5 bases between them. This CDR3 spans 11 amino acids. Treatment specified: randomized to nivolumab then ipilimumab (arm A) or the reverse (arm B). None of the patients previously received DNA-damaging chemotherapy. A few counts support this clone. Its antigen is still unknown. Findings and caveats of the study: Response in arm A was associated with pretreatment TIL clonality.

The clonotype was recovered from a human donor with melanoma. The sequences come from tumor tissue (inferred from file names), collected from a patient given nivolumab and ipilimumab in sequence. The chain uses TRBV6-7 and TRBJ1-2; D unresolved. TRBV6-7 is given ORF status, its function remaining uncertain. The DNA of the CDR3 is TGTGCCAGCAGTCGTCCCTATGGCTACACCTTC. It yields the protein CASSRPYGYTF.